This entry lists 12 T cell receptor beta chains sequenced from one sample in a study of CD8+CD57+ T cells in acquired aplastic anemia. TCR beta VDJ combinations and CDR3 sequences were profiled from genomic DNA. MiXCR was run by TCRdb on the reads, yielding one entry per CDR3 protein. The sample holds about 110,000 distinct CDR3 sequences; roughly 51% are singletons and the top ten take about 32%. Source material: sorted CD4+, CD8+, or CD8+CD57+ T cells (not recorded which) from PBMCs. These receptors were taken from a human donor in good health, serving as a control.

The CDR3 loop is CASSQGGLSPLHF. The CDR3 nucleotides are TGTGCCAGCAGTCAAGGGGGTCTTTCACCCCTCCACTTT. The chain joins TRBV7-6 to TRBJ1-6; TRBD1 might be the D (6 bases). Per germline, CDR1 SGHVS and CDR2 FNYEAQ. The CDR3 has 13 amino acids. Trimming removed 6 bases at V and 9 bases at J, with 12 bases between.

This sequence joins TRBV9 and TRBJ1-6, with a tentative D call TRBD1 (5 bases). CDR3 length: 17 amino acids. CDR1 is SGDLS, CDR2 YYNGEE, per germline. The germline V and J ends were trimmed by 4 bases and 5 bases, with 19 bases remaining between them. CDR3 loop: CASSPRDPSDHNSPLHF. The DNA of the CDR3 is TGTGCCAGCAGCCCCCGGGACCCCTCCGACCATAATTCACCCCTCCACTTT.

The chain is built from TRBV6-2 or TRBV6-3 and TRBJ2-5; D ambiguous. In germline, CDR1 is MNHEY, CDR2 SVGEGT. V was cut by 5 bases and J by 4 bases, with 14 bases left in between. The CDR3 is 14 amino acids. CDR3 sequence reads: CASSTTRAGETQYF. CDR3 sequence (DNA): TGTGCCAGCAGTACGACAAGGGCAGGAGAGACCCAGTACTTC.

At least ten counts were recorded for this clonotype. CDR3 nucleotides: TGTGCCAGCAGTGCCTGGGACAGCAGCTACGAGCAGTACTTC. Amino acid sequence: CASSAWDSSYEQYF. The J gene is TRBJ2-7, the V gene TRBV6-1, with 7 bases identical to TRBD1. CDR1 and CDR2 from the germline V gene are MNHNS and SASEGT. The CDR3 extends over 14 amino acids. The junction had 6 bases not matched to a gene; V was cut back by 4 bases and J by 3 bases.

In its sample, this clonotype was seen many times. This rearrangement joins TRBV4-3 to TRBJ2-3; 8 bases map to TRBD2. CDR1 LGHNA and CDR2 YSLEER come from the germline V gene. Trimming at V came to 0 bases and at J to 1 base, leaving 0 bases not matched to a gene. The CDR3 has 15 amino acids. In DNA, the CDR3 is TGCGCCAGCAGCCAAGAACTAGCGGGCACAGATACGCAGTATTTT. This codes for CASSQELAGTDTQYF.

Comments on this clonotype: The junction shows a germline mismatch at one end, possibly a read error. The genes are TRBV2 and TRBJ1-6; 9 nucleotides align to TRBD1. Germline V lookup: CDR1 SNHLY, CDR2 FYNNEI. This CDR3 is 11 amino acids long. CDR3 bases: TGTGCCAGCCGGGAGGATGGGACAGGGAGTTTT. Translating gives CASREDGTGSF.

Ten or more counts support this clonotype. This chain uses TRBV6-1 with TRBJ2-5; TRBD2 matches 11 bases. CDR3 length equals 15 residues. Germline CDR1 MNHNS, CDR2 SASEGT. Trimming took 3 bases from V and 5 from J; bases not matched to a gene: 5. Here the CDR3 reads CASSDGSGGAETQYF. CDR3 bases: TGTGCCAGCAGTGACGGTAGCGGGGGGGCGGAGACCCAGTACTTC.

This clonotype has only one observation. The junction departs from germline at one end; a sequencing error may be responsible. The CDR3: CASGDRTTFPPF. The CDR3 DNA reads as TGTGCCAGTGGGGACAGAACAACCTTTCCTCCCTTC. The chain has TRBV7-7 and TRBJ2-1; TRBD1 matches at 7 bases. The CDR3 consists of 12 residues. Per germline, CDR1 SSHAT and CDR2 FNYEAQ (reference sequence).

The count of this clonotype is one. The chain links TRBV4-3 to TRBJ1-2; 9 bases are a match to TRBD1. With V trimmed by 1 base and J by 4 bases, 7 bases remained unmatched. The CDR3 is made up of 16 amino acids. Germline CDR1 reads LGHNA; CDR2 reads YSLEER. The CDR3 loop is CASSQVPQGQGYGYTF. The DNA of the CDR3 is TGCGCCAGCAGCCAAGTACCGCAGGGACAGGGCTATGGCTACACCTTC.

This clonotype was counted ten times or more. This chain links TRBV3-1 with TRBJ1-2; maybe TRBD1 (6 bases). This CDR3 contains 16 residues. The germline V gene has CDR1 LGHDT and CDR2 YNNKEL (reference sequence). V was shortened by 0 bases and J by 8 bases, with 19 bases between the two germline ends. The chain's CDR3 is CASSQDGLGQFEGYTF. Written as DNA, the CDR3 is TGTGCCAGCAGCCAAGATGGCTTAGGACAGTTTGAAGGCTACACCTTC. Supplemented by reference TRBV3-1 and TRBJ1-2, the full variable domain reads DTAVSQTPKYLVTQMGNDKSIKCEQNLGHDTMYWYKQDSKKFLKIMFSYNNKELIINETVPNRFSPKSPDKAHLNLHINSLELGDSAVYFCASSQDGLGQFEGYTFGSGTRLTVV.

The V and J genes are TRBV12-3 or TRBV12-4 and TRBJ2-3; 8 bases are a match to TRBD2. V dropped 3 bases and J dropped 0; count of bases not matched to a gene: 8. CDR3 size: 17 residues. The CDR3 DNA sequence: TGTGCCAGCAGTTTGGCTGCGGGAGGACCTAGCACAGATACGCAGTATTTT. Protein: CASSLAAGGPSTDTQYF.

The V and J genes are TRBV20-1 and TRBJ1-6; D not certain. V was trimmed by 3 bases and J by 9 bases, leaving 15 bases between them. CDR1 and CDR2 from the germline V gene are DFQATT and SNEGSKA (reference sequence). CDR3 size: 14 residues. CDR3 bases: TGCAGTGCTAGCTTCCGAACGCGGAGTTCACCCCTCCACTTT. It codes for CSASFRTRSSPLHF.